What follows describes a single T cell receptor beta chain. Its antigen is not identified. Version v3.0 of the immunoSEQ assay ran at survey level. Sequencing was performed with immunoSEQ multiplex PCR; in TCRdb, only in-frame clones are kept and a portion is missing. The table lists approximately 11,000 clones, about 89% of them singletons. The data were obtained in a study of long-term antiretroviral therapy in people with HIV. Overall study results and limits: Clones showing expansion before ART dominated the repertoire at all time points.

This CDR3 has 19 amino acids. J was trimmed by 0 bases and V by 0 bases; bases with no gene match: 11. In germline, CDR1 is SGHKS, CDR2 YYEKEE (reference sequence). The input for sequencing was unsorted PBMCs, taken 0.2 years before starting antiretroviral therapy. The chain is built from TRBV5-5 and TRBJ2-2, with 7 bases matching TRBD1. The receptor comes from a woman between 35 and 50 years old with HIV. The CDR3 is CASSLGGDRVLPNTGELFF. In nucleotides, the CDR3 is TGTGCCAGCAGCTTGGGTGGCGACAGGGTCCTCCCGAACACCGGGGAGCTGTTTTTT. The complete variable domain, with remaining parts taken from reference TRBV5-5 and TRBJ2-2, reads DAGVTQSPTHLIKTRGQQVTLRCSPISGHKSVSWYQQVLGQGPQFIFQYYEKEERGRGNFPDRFSARQFPNYSSELNVNALLLGDSALYLCASSLGGDRVLPNTGELFFGEGSRLTVL.